This T cell receptor beta chain was profiled in a study of Graves' ophthalmopathy and Graves' hyperthyroidism. The CDR3 runs to 12 residues. Germline loops: CDR1 SGHTA, CDR2 FQGNSA. Trimming pared 6 bases from V and 5 bases from J, leaving 10 bases between. Over 18 months of follow-up, stable hyperthyroidism required that no ophthalmopathy appear. Newly diagnosed, the hyperthyroidism patients had under 2 months' duration and were aged 18 to 65. Other autoimmune diseases, uncontrolled infections, pregnancy or lactation ruled patients out of participation. PBMCs had their origin in fresh peripheral blood (about 10 ml). Amplification of the TCR beta CDR3 regions used RNA transcripts (as template). A first-round RT-PCR used HTBI primers, followed by a second-round multiplex PCR. TCRdb passed the multiplex PCR reads through MiXCR, listing each CDR3 protein once. The table shows 400,000 or so distinct CDR3 sequences, with approximately 18% occurring only once.

The table lists this clonotype with many counts. The rearrangement uses TRBV7-2 and TRBJ1-1; D call uncertain. Specimen: peripheral blood. The source is an adult woman with stable Graves' hyperthyroidism. This CDR3 reads CASSSSSTEAFF. CDR3 coding DNA: TGTGCCAGCAGTTCCAGCTCGACTGAAGCTTTCTTT. Full variable domain (rest looked up from reference TRBV7-2 and TRBJ1-1): GAGVSQSPSNKVTEKGKDVELRCDPISGHTALYWYRQSLGQGLEFLIYFQGNSAPDKSGLPSDRFSAERTGGSVSTLTIQRTQQEDSAVYLCASSSSSTEAFFGQGTRLTVV.